The present T cell receptor (beta chain) was sequenced within a study of T cells in Graves' hyperthyroidism and ophthalmopathy. Overall study: Pretreatment peripheral blood was obtained at initial diagnosis.

Details on this clonotype: The antigen remains unidentified.

From RNA transcripts, TCR beta CDR3 regions were amplified. HTBI primers were used for first-round RT-PCR of the TCR CDR3. TCRdb analysed the multiplex PCR reads with MiXCR anew, one entry per CDR3 protein. The sample has approximately 370,000 distinct CDR3 sequences, about 15% seen once; the top ten hold 32%. V was pared by 4 bases and J by 0 bases, with 13 bases between. The CDR3 is made up of 15 amino acids. CDR1 is SGDLS, CDR2 YYNGEE, per germline. Study-wide results and limits: Ophthalmopathy was separated from stable hyperthyroidism by a 13 V-J model. The blood repertoire included most of the expanded thyroid clonotypes above 0.001.

Lactation, pregnancy, other autoimmune disease or uncontrolled infection led to exclusion of patients. This chain joins TRBV9 and TRBJ1-1; no firm D call. What was sequenced was blood. The TCR originated in a woman aged 25 to 39 with Graves' hyperthyroidism. Here the CDR3 reads CASSPRGRMNTEAFF. The CDR3 bases are TGTGCCAGCAGCCCCCGAGGACGGATGAACACTGAAGCTTTCTTT.